The rows below give T cell receptor beta chains drawn from one sample of a study of T-cell memory formation after mild COVID-19. TCRdb re-called the 5' RACE reads through MiXCR, storing one row per CDR3 protein. The sample has tens of thousands of distinct CDR3 sequences, approximately 6.5% seen once. Sequencing input: PBMCs or a T cell subset sorted from them (not recorded which). These receptors were taken from an adult who had mild COVID-19 (a few samples of this study predate the infection). Cell type and time point are not known. Both conserved end residues are part of each CDR3. D genes are given only for firm matches. The size field is filled for only some rows; it gives once, few, many or a size class.

CDR3aa: CASSIQGARTGELFF; CDR3nt: TGTGCCAGTAGTATACAGGGGGCTAGGACCGGGGAGCTGTTTTTT; v_gene: TRBV19; d_gene: TRBD1; abundance: many; j_gene: TRBJ2-2
CDR3aa: CASSSGPRPPYF; CDR3nt: TGTGCCAGCAGTTCCGGACCGAGACCGCCCTACTTC; v_gene: TRBV6-2/TRBV6-3; d_gene: NA; abundance: NA; j_gene: TRBJ2-4
CDR3aa: CASSPKTRLQETQYF; CDR3nt: TGTGCCAGCAGCCCCAAGACTAGGCTACAAGAGACCCAGTACTTC; v_gene: TRBV7-9; d_gene: NA; abundance: many; j_gene: TRBJ2-5
CDR3aa: CSASNDGGIGGYTF; CDR3nt: TGCAGTGCTAGTAATGATGGGGGAATTGGTGGCTACACCTTC; v_gene: TRBV20-1; d_gene: NA; abundance: few; j_gene: TRBJ1-2
CDR3aa: CASSGQGKGSNQPQHF; CDR3nt: TGTGCCAGCAGCGGACAGGGGAAGGGCAGCAATCAGCCCCAGCATTTT; v_gene: TRBV2; d_gene: TRBD1; abundance: NA; j_gene: TRBJ1-5
CDR3aa: CASSLEGQGSGTQYF; CDR3nt: TGTGCCAGCAGCTTAGAGGGACAGGGTAGCGGTACGCAGTATTTT; v_gene: TRBV7-6; d_gene: TRBD1; abundance: few; j_gene: TRBJ2-3
CDR3aa: CAISESNTEAFF; CDR3nt: TGTGCCATCAGTGAGTCGAACACTGAAGCTTTCTTT; v_gene: TRBV10-3; d_gene: NA; abundance: NA; j_gene: TRBJ1-1
CDR3aa: CATSTGKDSGQAFF; CDR3nt: TGTGCCACCAGCACAGGGAAGGACAGCGGACAAGCTTTCTTT; v_gene: TRBV15; d_gene: NA; abundance: many; j_gene: TRBJ1-1
CDR3aa: CASSFSGLSYNEQFF; CDR3nt: TGTGCCAGCAGTTTTTCCGGCCTCTCCTACAATGAGCAGTTCTTC; v_gene: TRBV12-3/TRBV12-4; d_gene: NA; abundance: few; j_gene: TRBJ2-1
CDR3aa: CSARFGALDTQYF; CDR3nt: TGCAGTGCTAGATTCGGGGCTCTAGATACGCAGTATTTT; v_gene: TRBV20-1; d_gene: NA; abundance: many; j_gene: TRBJ2-3
CDR3aa: CASSWGPEGPDYEQYF; CDR3nt: TGTGCCAGCTCCTGGGGGCCCGAGGGGCCTGATTACGAGCAGTACTTC; v_gene: TRBV18; d_gene: NA; abundance: many; j_gene: TRBJ2-7
CDR3aa: CASSYSSPNYGYTF; CDR3nt: TGTGCCAGCAGTTACTCAAGTCCTAACTATGGCTACACCTTC; v_gene: TRBV6-2/TRBV6-3; d_gene: NA; abundance: NA; j_gene: TRBJ1-2
CDR3aa: CASSLAFRGVGYTF; CDR3nt: TGTGCCAGCAGCTTAGCGTTCCGTGGCGTTGGCTACACCTTC; v_gene: TRBV7-2; d_gene: NA; abundance: few; j_gene: TRBJ1-2
CDR3aa: CASSPGPGDYGYTF; CDR3nt: TGCGCCAGCAGCCCGGGCCCGGGGGACTATGGCTACACCTTC; v_gene: TRBV5-1; d_gene: NA; abundance: many; j_gene: TRBJ1-2
CDR3aa: CASSYGGTGAHTEAFF; CDR3nt: TGTGCCAGCAGTTACGGGGGGACAGGGGCACACACTGAAGCTTTCTTT; v_gene: TRBV6-5; d_gene: TRBD1; abundance: few; j_gene: TRBJ1-1
CDR3aa: CASRPRDWTDYEQYF; CDR3nt: TGCGCCAGCAGGCCCCGGGACTGGACGGACTACGAGCAGTACTTC; v_gene: TRBV5-1; d_gene: NA; abundance: many; j_gene: TRBJ2-7
CDR3aa: CAISASDPSGGRNEQYF; CDR3nt: TGTGCCATCAGTGCGTCAGACCCTAGCGGGGGAAGAAACGAGCAGTACTTC; v_gene: TRBV10-3; d_gene: TRBD2; abundance: few; j_gene: TRBJ2-7
CDR3aa: CASSRSRTGTYEQYF; CDR3nt: TGTGCCAGCAGCCGAAGCCGGACAGGGACCTACGAGCAGTACTTC; v_gene: TRBV6-2/TRBV6-3; d_gene: TRBD1; abundance: many; j_gene: TRBJ2-7
CDR3aa: CASSLRQGAGGELFF; CDR3nt: TGCGCCAGCAGCTTGCGACAGGGGGCTGGCGGGGAGCTGTTTTTT; v_gene: TRBV5-1; d_gene: TRBD1; abundance: few; j_gene: TRBJ2-2
CDR3aa: CASSPGTGVTQPQHF; CDR3nt: TGCGCCAGCAGCCCGGGGACAGGGGTTACGCAGCCCCAGCATTTT; v_gene: TRBV5-1; d_gene: TRBD1; abundance: NA; j_gene: TRBJ1-5
CDR3aa: CASSQANFGTATGELFF; CDR3nt: TGCGCCAGCAGCCAAGCGAACTTCGGGACGGCCACCGGGGAGCTGTTTTTT; v_gene: TRBV4-1; d_gene: NA; abundance: medium-sized; j_gene: TRBJ2-2
CDR3aa: CASSSHLGSYEQYF; CDR3nt: TGCGCCAGCAGCTCACACCTGGGCTCCTACGAGCAGTACTTC; v_gene: TRBV5-1; d_gene: NA; abundance: many; j_gene: TRBJ2-7
CDR3aa: CASSLEPQAYEQYF; CDR3nt: TGTGCCAGCAGCTTAGAGCCCCAGGCGTACGAGCAGTACTTC; v_gene: TRBV11-2; d_gene: NA; abundance: NA; j_gene: TRBJ2-7
CDR3aa: CASSAYRGGNQPQHF; CDR3nt: TGTGCCAGCAGTGCTTACAGGGGGGGCAATCAGCCCCAGCATTTT; v_gene: TRBV6-5; d_gene: TRBD1; abundance: few; j_gene: TRBJ1-5
CDR3aa: CASSLGGGINQPQHF; CDR3nt: TGCGCCAGCAGCTTGGGAGGGGGGATCAATCAGCCCCAGCATTTT; v_gene: TRBV5-1; d_gene: NA; abundance: many; j_gene: TRBJ1-5
CDR3aa: CSAASTDTQYF; CDR3nt: TGCAGCGCAGCTAGCACAGATACGCAGTATTTT; v_gene: TRBV29-1; d_gene: NA; abundance: many; j_gene: TRBJ2-3
CDR3aa: CSVKEDRFTEAFF; CDR3nt: TGCAGCGTTAAAGAGGACAGGTTTACTGAAGCTTTCTTT; v_gene: TRBV29-1; d_gene: TRBD1; abundance: NA; j_gene: TRBJ1-1
CDR3aa: CASSEARQGRAFF; CDR3nt: TGTGCCAGCAGTGAAGCTCGACAGGGCCGAGCTTTCTTT; v_gene: TRBV2; d_gene: TRBD1; abundance: few; j_gene: TRBJ1-1
CDR3aa: CASSYSASGDQPQHF; CDR3nt: TGTGCCAGCAGTTACTCCGCGTCTGGGGATCAGCCCCAGCATTTT; v_gene: TRBV6-6; d_gene: NA; abundance: many; j_gene: TRBJ1-5
CDR3aa: CASSLEQVNSPLHF; CDR3nt: TGTGCCAGCAGCTTAGAGCAGGTCAATTCACCCCTCCACTTT; v_gene: TRBV7-9; d_gene: NA; abundance: NA; j_gene: TRBJ1-6
CDR3aa: CASRTQGGRGILREENTIYF; CDR3nt: TGTGCCAGCAGGACGCAGGGAGGGCGAGGTATTTTAAGGGAGGAAAACACCATATATTTT; v_gene: TRBV12-3/TRBV12-4; d_gene: NA; abundance: NA; j_gene: TRBJ1-3
CDR3aa: CASSYSFSGALSYNEQFF; CDR3nt: TGTGCCAGCAGTTACTCGTTCTCCGGAGCTCTCTCCTACAATGAGCAGTTCTTC; v_gene: TRBV6-2/TRBV6-3; d_gene: NA; abundance: few; j_gene: TRBJ2-1
CDR3aa: CASSLVTGVNQPQHF; CDR3nt: TGTGCCAGCAGCTTGGTTACGGGGGTCAATCAGCCCCAGCATTTT; v_gene: TRBV5-5; d_gene: NA; abundance: many; j_gene: TRBJ1-5
CDR3aa: CASRTSGSVTDTQYF; CDR3nt: TGTGCCAGCAGAACTAGCGGGAGTGTCACAGATACGCAGTATTTT; v_gene: TRBV25-1; d_gene: TRBD2; abundance: many; j_gene: TRBJ2-3
CDR3aa: CASSFPWGAQTDTQYF; CDR3nt: TGTGCCAGCAGCTTTCCTTGGGGGGCTCAGACAGATACGCAGTATTTT; v_gene: TRBV5-5; d_gene: NA; abundance: many; j_gene: TRBJ2-3